This T cell receptor beta chain derives from a study of blood T cells in healthy people across ages. Study results and caveats: The authors considered diversity estimates from one million T cells to be underestimates.

Notes on this clonotype: What it recognizes is unknown. Its ends do not fully match the called genes, so a read error is possible.

Using a J-beta primer mix together with a sample-barcoded 5' primer, a second PCR was run for roughly 6 to 12 cycles. TCRdb fed the 5' RACE reads into MiXCR, producing one record per CDR3 protein. The table shows hundreds of thousands of distinct CDR3 sequences, with about 43% occurring only once. Germline V CDR1 and CDR2: LGHDT, YNNKEL (reference sequence). This CDR3 has 15 amino acids. V and J are TRBV3-1 and TRBJ2-1; 7 positions match TRBD2. This TCR was recovered from an elderly man in good health. What was sequenced was blood. The DNA for the CDR3 is TGTGCCTGCAGCCAAGATCAGCGGGACTACAATGAGCAGTTCTTC. Residues: CACSQDQRDYNEQFF.